This TCR beta chain was recorded in a study of neoadjuvant anti-PD-1 for oral cavity cancer (dated by TCRdb to the early 2020s). Regarding the complete study: Before curative-intent surgical resection, most patients were given three to four biweekly doses of nivolumab at 3 mg/kg. Patients who did not progress were given a fourth nivolumab dose at about day 43 and had definitive surgical resection on days 50-56. Under RECIST 1.1, patients with complete response, partial response or stable disease were classed as responders, and patients with progression were classed as non-responders. There were more than 10 patients in the parent correlative cohort, and the response rate was less than 40%. Study-wide findings and limitations: Higher pretreatment blood Treg/Th17 ratios correlated with both higher pretreatment blood TCRbeta clonality and lower post-treatment tumor TCRbeta clonality. TCR analyses included only a few patients per response group, and the authors called for larger cohorts for validation. After neoadjuvant nivolumab, non-responders showed significantly higher T cell clonality (Gini index) in PBMCs than responders did.

The meaning of the sample's time point label: before neoadjuvant nivolumab. Patients were newly diagnosed with stage II-IVA oral cavity squamous cell carcinoma and had received no prior systemic or radiation treatment. The cohort consisted of patients with HPV-negative, locally advanced oral cavity squamous cell carcinoma. Peripheral blood mononuclear cells were analyzed directly and were not maintained or expanded in culture. Samples came from a longitudinal correlative study of a single-arm phase II trial of neoadjuvant nivolumab in oral cavity squamous cell carcinoma. Genomic DNA-based TCRbeta sequencing was performed on subject-matched pre- and post-treatment PBMCs and tumors from three responders and three non-responders. Peripheral blood mononuclear cells were collected before nivolumab treatment and again after treatment, at the time of surgery. Genomic DNA was isolated from PBMCs using the Maxwell RSC DNA from Cells kit.

For deep sequencing of PBMC libraries, mostly roughly 0.5 ug of input genomic DNA was used, and six replicates were run per sample. Following the manufacturer's instructions, the team built TCRbeta libraries using the immunoSEQ hsTCRbeta kit. An Illumina NovaSeq 6000 S4 flow cell was used to sequence the final libraries, which had first been combined to 3 nM. Processing in the source paper ran as follows. The immunoSEQ Analyzer was used for raw data preprocessing and quality control. The analysis was restricted to productive rearrangements, with each unique CDR3 amino acid sequence defining a clonotype. Using the R package tcR, the researchers computed the Gini-Simpson index as their estimate of repertoire clonality. Student's t test was used to compare Gini indices, while Pearson correlation assessed associations with tumor size change. TCRdb carries this immuneACCESS record with in-frame sequences only. Its versions omit some clonotypes, under half of them owing to an unresolved V gene in the studies checked, with the rest unexplained. From that table come the V and J calls and clone size; the DNA was used to work out D and trimming. This sample lists 15,000 to 20,000 clones; less than 80% were detected once. The biggest ten clones account for about 2.6% of the sample.

Sequences MDHEN (CDR1) and SYDVKM (CDR2) are obtained from the germline V gene. V is clipped by 3 bases and J by 0 bases, and the sequence between their germline boundaries is 6 bases long. The CDR3 runs 14 amino acids, cysteine and phenylalanine included. Just CDR3 DNA is preserved here, 42 bases in frame from base 1. In regard to this clone: What antigen it recognizes has not been identified. Per-nucleotide qualities are absent, and no much larger clonotype sits a single base away.

Sample: PBMCs, taken before nivolumab (anti-PD-1) treatment. This chain joins TRBV28 to TRBJ1-5, with the D segment identity uncertain. The sequence came from a person aged 40 to 85 with oral cavity squamous cell carcinoma. For the CDR3, the sequence is CASSFQSSNQPQHF. In nucleotides, the sequence is TGTGCCAGCAGTTTCCAAAGTAGCAATCAGCCCCAGCATTTT. The full variable domain, completed from the reference TRBV28 and TRBJ1-5 proteins outside the CDR3, reads DVKVTQSSRYLVKRTGEKVFLECVQDMDHENMFWYRQDPGLGLRLIYFSYDVKMKEKGDIPEGYSVSREKKERFSLILESASTNQTSMYLCASSFQSSNQPQHFGDGTRLSIL.